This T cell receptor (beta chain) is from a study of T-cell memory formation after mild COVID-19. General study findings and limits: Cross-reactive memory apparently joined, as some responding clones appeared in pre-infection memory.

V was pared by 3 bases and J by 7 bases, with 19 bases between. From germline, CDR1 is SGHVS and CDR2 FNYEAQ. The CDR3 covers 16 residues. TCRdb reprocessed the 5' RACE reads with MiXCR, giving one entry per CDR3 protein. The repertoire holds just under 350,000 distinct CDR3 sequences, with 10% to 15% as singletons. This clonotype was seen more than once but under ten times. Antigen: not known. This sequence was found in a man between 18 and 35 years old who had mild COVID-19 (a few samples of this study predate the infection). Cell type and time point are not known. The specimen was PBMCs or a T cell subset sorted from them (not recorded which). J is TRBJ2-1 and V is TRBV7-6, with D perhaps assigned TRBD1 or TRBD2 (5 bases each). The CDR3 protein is CASSFKPGPGLNEQFF. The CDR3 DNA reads TGTGCCAGCAGCTTCAAGCCGGGACCGGGCCTTAATGAGCAGTTCTTC.